This TCR beta chain comes out of a study of blood T cells in healthy people across ages. Study-level results: A roughly linear age-dependent decrease characterized TCR beta diversity per million T cells.

CDR3 length equals 16 residues. Trimming removed 5 bases from V and 0 bases from J, with 17 bases in between. From germline, CDR1 is DFQATT and CDR2 SNEGSKA (reference sequence). About this clonotype: The antigen remains undetermined.

With a J-beta primer mix and a sample-barcoded 5' primer, a second PCR ran roughly 6 to 12 cycles. All samples yielded 2.5 million or more CDR3-containing paired-end reads. TCRdb redid the calling of the 5' RACE reads with MiXCR, one entry per CDR3 protein. The data contain more than 650,000 distinct CDR3 sequences, approximately 22% of them seen just once; the ten biggest clones take up about 20%. The sequence derives from a man between 65 and 85 years old in good health. The chain combines TRBV20-1 with TRBJ2-1; TRBD1 or TRBD2 may be the D gene (5 bases each). The sample taken for sequencing was blood. The CDR3 DNA reads as TGCAGTGCTTTCACGTCTGGGACGTACTCCTACAATGAGCAGTTCTTC. Translating gives CSAFTSGTYSYNEQFF.